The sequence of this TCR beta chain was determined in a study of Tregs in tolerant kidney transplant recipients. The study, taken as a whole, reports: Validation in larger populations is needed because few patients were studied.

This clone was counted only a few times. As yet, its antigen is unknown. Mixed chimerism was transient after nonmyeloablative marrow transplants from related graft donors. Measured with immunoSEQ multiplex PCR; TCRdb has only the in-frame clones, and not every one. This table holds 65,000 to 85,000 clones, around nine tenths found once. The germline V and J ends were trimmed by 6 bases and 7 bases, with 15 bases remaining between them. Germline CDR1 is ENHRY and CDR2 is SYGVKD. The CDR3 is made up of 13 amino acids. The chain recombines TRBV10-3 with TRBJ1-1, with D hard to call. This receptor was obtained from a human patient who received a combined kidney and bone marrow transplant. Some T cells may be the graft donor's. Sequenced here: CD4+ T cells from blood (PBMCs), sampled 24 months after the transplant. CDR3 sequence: CAIRIDVGSEAFF. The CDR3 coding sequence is TGTGCCATCAGAATAGACGTGGGCAGTGAAGCTTTCTTT.